This T cell receptor beta chain is from a study of blood T cells in healthy people across ages. This clonotype was counted only a few times. Trimming removed 5 bases at V and 0 bases at J, with 4 bases between. Germline V lookup: CDR1 KGHDR, CDR2 SFDVKD. CDR3 size: 13 residues. Through a sample-barcoded 5' primer and a J-beta primer mix, a second PCR was run for about 6 to 11 cycles. From the 5' RACE reads, TCRdb called clonotypes with MiXCR, one entry per CDR3 protein. This table has more than 650,000 distinct CDR3 sequences, about 24% appearing once. This sequence originates from a man between 65 and 80 years old in good health. Sequencing was performed on blood. The chain has TRBV24-1 and TRBJ2-4; D remains unclear. CDR3 sequence (DNA): TGTGCCACCAGTGCGGCAGCCAAAAACATTCAGTACTTC. As protein: CATSAAAKNIQYF.